Listed here is a single T cell receptor beta chain. Its antigen is undetermined. This sample includes further DNA sequences coding for the same CDR3. Running of the v3.0 immunoSEQ assay took place at survey level. This table comes from immunoSEQ multiplex PCR, and its TCRdb copy is limited to in-frame clones, with some not included. Of tens of thousands of clones in the sample, 79% were seen once. There were roughly 1-10 million cryopreserved PBMC in the samples before DNA extraction. Germline values: CDR1 SGHVS, CDR2 FQNEAQ. The CDR3 length is 12 residues. V was clipped by 5 bases and J by 6 bases, with 8 bases between them. The data stem from a study of long-term antiretroviral therapy in people with HIV. Overall study context: Some samples came about a decade before the 2015 immediate-ART recommendation, and these were the earliest.

Overall study findings and caveats: Pre-ART clonal expansions dominated every time point's repertoire. In samples taken after ART, diversity increased but remained below transplant donor control levels.

The source material was unsorted PBMCs, sampled 1.9 years after starting antiretroviral therapy. J is TRBJ1-5 and V is TRBV7-8; D uncertain. This receptor was identified in a man aged 18-30 years with HIV. This chain's CDR3 is CASSLGGQPQHF. CDR3 nucleotides: TGTGCCAGCAGCCTGGGAGGTCAGCCCCAGCATTTT.